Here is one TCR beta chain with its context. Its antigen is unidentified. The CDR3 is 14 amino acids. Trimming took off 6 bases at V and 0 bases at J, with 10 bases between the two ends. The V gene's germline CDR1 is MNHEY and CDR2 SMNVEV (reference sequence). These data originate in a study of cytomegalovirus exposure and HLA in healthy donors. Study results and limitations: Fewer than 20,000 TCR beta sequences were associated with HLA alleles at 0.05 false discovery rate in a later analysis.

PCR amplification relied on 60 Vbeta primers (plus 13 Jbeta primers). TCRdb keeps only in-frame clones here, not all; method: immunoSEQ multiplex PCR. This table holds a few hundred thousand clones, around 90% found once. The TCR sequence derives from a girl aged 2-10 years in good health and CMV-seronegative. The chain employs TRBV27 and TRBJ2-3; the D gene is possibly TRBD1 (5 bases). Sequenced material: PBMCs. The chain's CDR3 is CASRRRQSTDTQYF. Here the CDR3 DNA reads TGTGCCAGCAGACGACGACAGAGCACAGATACGCAGTATTTT.